A single sample is the source of the 16 T cell receptor beta chains below, sequenced in a study of CD8+ T cells in alopecia areata. Sequencing templates came from extracted RNA that was reverse transcribed into cDNA. Data came from immunoSEQ multiplex PCR; TCRdb stores just in-frame clones and leaves some out. The data show a few hundred thousand clones, with approximately 61% seen just once and 1.2% held by the top ten. The input for sequencing was CD4+ T cells sorted from blood, taken at week 0. The origin of the receptors is a human donor with alopecia areata.

The chain combines TRBV6-5 with TRBJ2-7, with D perhaps TRBD2 (5 bases). The CDR3 has 11 amino acids. Germline values: CDR1 MNHEY, CDR2 SVGAGI. V lost 8 bases, J lost 7 bases, and 12 bases lay in between. The CDR3 loop reads CASGSRVEQYF. DNA of the CDR3: TGTGCCAGCGGATCGAGGGTGGAGCAGTACTTC.

This clone turned up a few times. The chain uses TRBV18 and TRBJ2-7; tentatively, D is TRBD1 or TRBD2 (5 bases each). The CDR3 spans 13 residues. With 4 bases removed from V and 0 bases from J, the gap between germline ends came to 7 bases. CDR1 and CDR2 from the germline V gene are KGHSH and LQKENI. The chain's CDR3 is CASSQGSSYEQYF. DNA for the CDR3: TGTGCCAGCTCACAGGGGAGCTCCTACGAGCAGTACTTC.

J is TRBJ2-6 and V is TRBV9; the D gene is possibly TRBD1 (6 bases). V was trimmed by 4 bases and J by 1 base, leaving 9 bases between them. The germline gives CDR1 SGDLS, CDR2 YYNGEE. This CDR3 comprises 15 residues. This chain's CDR3 is CASSQQGSGANVLTF. The CDR3 DNA reads as TGTGCCAGCAGCCAACAGGGATCTGGGGCCAACGTCCTGACTTTC.

The chain joins TRBV7-6 to TRBJ2-4; 8 bases match TRBD1. The V and J ends lost 1 base and 2 bases, in that order; junction bases with no gene match: 7. CDR3 size: 17 residues. From germline, CDR1 is SGHVS and CDR2 FNYEAQ. CDR3 residues: CASSLGPQGASKNIQYF. CDR3 bases: TGTGCCAGCAGCTTAGGCCCGCAGGGGGCTTCCAAAAACATTCAGTACTTC.

The chain couples TRBV9 to TRBJ2-7, with 10 nucleotides matching TRBD2. The CDR3 totals 15 residues. Germline loops: CDR1 SGDLS, CDR2 YYNGEE. Losses at the gene ends were 2 bases for V and 3 bases for J; bases not matched to a gene: 5. The CDR3 protein is CASSVESGGVYEQYF. The CDR3 nucleotides read TGTGCCAGCAGCGTTGAAAGCGGGGGGGTCTACGAGCAGTACTTC.

This chain uses TRBV6-6 with TRBJ1-2; TRBD1 is a possible D gene (6 bases). The CDR3 contains 14 residues. V dropped 5 bases and J dropped 1 base, with 11 bases sitting between them. Germline loops: CDR1 MNHNY, CDR2 SVGAGI (reference sequence). CDR3 nucleotides: TGTGCCAGCAGTCCCCGGACAGTTAACTATGGCTACACCTTC. Translated: CASSPRTVNYGYTF.

This clone showed up just a few times. This chain uses TRBV9 with TRBJ2-5; D not certain. Germline assignment: CDR1 SGDLS and CDR2 YYNGEE. The CDR3 has 15 amino acids. V was pared by 3 bases and J by 1 base, with 13 bases between. In DNA, the CDR3 is TGTGCCAGCAGCGAGGTAGGCCGGCCCCAAGAGACCCAGTACTTC. Protein product: CASSEVGRPQETQYF.

The V call is TRBV7-2, the J call TRBJ1-6, with D perhaps TRBD1 (5 bases). The germline V gene has CDR1 SGHTA and CDR2 FQGNSA. V lost 5 bases, J lost 7 bases, and 12 bases lay in between. This CDR3 region has 14 residues. Written as DNA, the CDR3 is TGTGCCAGCAGCCCAGGGAGGCCGAATTCACCCCTCCACTTT. Its translation is CASSPGRPNSPLHF.

J is TRBJ2-7 and V is TRBV30; possibly TRBD2 for D (6 bases). CDR3 size: 12 residues. V dropped 5 bases and J dropped 4 bases, with 12 bases sitting between them. Germline loops: CDR1 GTSNPN, CDR2 SVGIG (reference sequence). In nucleotides, the CDR3 is TGTGCCTGGTCTTTGGGGGGTTACGAGCAGTACTTC. Protein: CAWSLGGYEQYF.

This clone was counted a single time. The chain recombines TRBV5-1 with TRBJ2-5; 9 nucleotides match TRBD2. The CDR3 has 14 amino acids. With 2 bases clipped from V and 3 bases from J, the junction kept 2 bases outside the gene matches. CDR1 and CDR2 (germline): SGHRS, YFSETQ. CDR3 bases: TGCGCCAGCAGCTTTAGCGGGGGAGAAGAGACCCAGTACTTC. This codes for CASSFSGGEETQYF.

The chain employs TRBV11-2 and TRBJ2-7, with D unresolved. Per the germline V gene, CDR1 is SGHAT and CDR2 is FQNNGV. Trimming took off 3 bases at V and 0 bases at J, with 12 bases between the two ends. The CDR3 contains 15 residues. DNA of the CDR3: TGTGCCAGCAGCTTTCGCGGCACCGACTCCTACGAGCAGTACTTC. This sequence encodes CASSFRGTDSYEQYF. Together with reference TRBV11-2 and TRBJ2-7, the CDR3 gives the full variable domain: EAGVAQSPRYKIIEKRQSVAFWCNPISGHATLYWYQQILGQGPKLLIQFQNNGVVDDSQLPKDRFSAERLKGVDSTLKIQPAKLEDSAVYLCASSFRGTDSYEQYFGPGTRLTVT.

The CDR3 region has the DNA TGTGCCAGCAGCTTAGGGAACACAGTTAATGAGCAGTTCTTC. Its protein product is CASSLGNTVNEQFF. This chain uses TRBV7-4 with TRBJ2-1; D gene uncertain. Germline V gene sequence: CDR1 SGHVT, CDR2 SQSDAQ. V shed 1 base and J shed 7 bases, with 11 bases lying between them. The CDR3 is made up of 14 amino acids.

The chain uses TRBV6-6 and TRBJ2-7, with D possibly TRBD2 on 6 matching bases. CDR1 and CDR2 from the germline V gene are MNHNY and SVGAGI (reference sequence). V lost 6 bases and J 5 bases, leaving 17 bases between the germline ends. This CDR3 has 14 amino acids. The CDR3, as DNA: TGTGCCAGCAGCCTAGGACTGACGGGGGACGAGCAGTACTTC. Its protein product is CASSLGLTGDEQYF.

V and J are TRBV15 and TRBJ1-3, with TRBD1 as a possible D gene (5 bases). V lost 1 base to trimming and J lost 3 bases, with 16 bases between them. This CDR3 comprises 17 residues. Germline CDR1 is LNHNV and CDR2 is YYDKDF (reference sequence). The CDR3: CATSRGALGGGGNTIYF. The CDR3 region has the DNA TGTGCCACCAGCAGAGGGGCCTTAGGTGGGGGTGGAAACACCATATATTTT. Combining the CDR3 with reference TRBV15 and TRBJ1-3 gives the whole variable domain DAMVIQNPRYQVTQFGKPVTLSCSQTLNHNVMYWYQQKSSQAPKLLFHYYDKDFNNEADTPDNFQSRRPNTSFCFLDIRSPGLGDTAMYLCATSRGALGGGGNTIYFGEGSWLTVV.

The chain employs TRBV29-1 and TRBJ2-1; no firm D call. Germline-derived CDR1 and CDR2 are SQVTM and ANQGSEA. The CDR3 extends over 13 amino acids. V gave up 1 base and J gave up 7 bases, with 11 bases separating them. CDR3 DNA: TGCAGCGTTGAAGGAAGGATGGGGAATGAGCAGTTCTTC. Translation gives CSVEGRMGNEQFF.

This clone was seen a few times. The rearrangement links TRBV18 to TRBJ1-5; 7 bases align to TRBD1. V was pared by 3 bases and J by 4 bases, with 6 bases of the junction left unmatched. Germline-derived CDR1 and CDR2 are KGHSH and LQKENI. This CDR3 is 15 amino acids long. The CDR3 loop is CASSPGRGPNQPQHF. CDR3 bases: TGTGCCAGCTCACCCGGTAGGGGGCCGAATCAGCCCCAGCATTTT.